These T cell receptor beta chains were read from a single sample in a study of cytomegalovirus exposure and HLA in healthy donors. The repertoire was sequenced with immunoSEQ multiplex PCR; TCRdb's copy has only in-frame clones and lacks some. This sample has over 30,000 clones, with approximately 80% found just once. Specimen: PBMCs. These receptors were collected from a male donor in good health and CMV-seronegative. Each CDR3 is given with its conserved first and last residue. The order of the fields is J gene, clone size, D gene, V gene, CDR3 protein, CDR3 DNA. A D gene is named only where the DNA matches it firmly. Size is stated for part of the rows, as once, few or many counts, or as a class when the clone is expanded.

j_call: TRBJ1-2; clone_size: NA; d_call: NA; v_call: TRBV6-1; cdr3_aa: CASSDWGPGDGYTF; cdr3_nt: TGTGCCAGCAGTGATTGGGGGCCAGGAGATGGCTACACCTTC
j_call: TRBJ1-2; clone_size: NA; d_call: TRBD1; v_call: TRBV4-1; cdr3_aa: CASSQAVGGQGRHYGYTF; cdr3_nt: TGCGCCAGCAGCCAAGCCGTAGGGGGACAGGGACGTCACTATGGCTACACCTTC
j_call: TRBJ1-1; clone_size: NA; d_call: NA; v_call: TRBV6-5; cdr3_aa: CASSPETVNEAFF; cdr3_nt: TGTGCCAGCAGCCCGGAAACAGTTAATGAAGCTTTCTTT
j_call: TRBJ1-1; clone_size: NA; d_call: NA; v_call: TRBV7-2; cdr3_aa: CASSLSRGTEAFF; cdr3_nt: TGTGCCAGCAGCTTAAGTCGAGGCACTGAAGCTTTCTTT
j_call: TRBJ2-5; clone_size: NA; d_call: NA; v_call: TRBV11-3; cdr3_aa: CASSSQGGETQYF; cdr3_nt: TGTGCCAGCAGCTCACAGGGTGGGGAGACCCAGTACTTC
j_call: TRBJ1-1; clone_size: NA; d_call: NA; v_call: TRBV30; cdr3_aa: CAWTTGRTNTEAFF; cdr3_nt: TGTGCCTGGACTACAGGGAGAACAAACACTGAAGCTTTCTTT
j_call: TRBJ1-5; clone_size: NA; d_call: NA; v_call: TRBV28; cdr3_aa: CASRPSGDQPQHF; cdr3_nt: TGTGCCAGCAGACCCTCAGGGGATCAGCCCCAGCATTTT
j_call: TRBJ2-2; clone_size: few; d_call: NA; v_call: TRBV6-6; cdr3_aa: CASSYRQGDTGELFF; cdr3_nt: TGTGCCAGCAGTTACCGTCAGGGTGACACCGGGGAGCTGTTTTTT
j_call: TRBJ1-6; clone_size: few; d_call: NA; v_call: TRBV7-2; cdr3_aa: CASSLALTGASPLHF; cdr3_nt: TGTGCCAGCAGCTTAGCCCTGACAGGCGCGTCACCCCTCCACTTT
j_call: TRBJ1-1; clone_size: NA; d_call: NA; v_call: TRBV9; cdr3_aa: CASSVGGRGNTEAFF; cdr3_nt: TGTGCCAGCAGCGTAGGTGGCAGGGGGAACACTGAAGCTTTCTTT
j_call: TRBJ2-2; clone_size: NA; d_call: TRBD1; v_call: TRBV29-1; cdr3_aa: CSVAGQGSGELFF; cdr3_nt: TGCAGCGTTGCCGGACAGGGGTCGGGGGAGCTGTTTTTT
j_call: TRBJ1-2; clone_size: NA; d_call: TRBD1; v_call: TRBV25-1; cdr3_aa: CASSATGKGYTF; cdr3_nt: TGTGCCAGCAGTGCGACAGGGAAGGGCTACACCTTC
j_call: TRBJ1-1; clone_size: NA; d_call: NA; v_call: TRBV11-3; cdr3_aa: CASSLGGMNTEAFF; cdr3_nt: TGTGCCAGCAGCTTGGGAGGGATGAACACTGAAGCTTTCTTT
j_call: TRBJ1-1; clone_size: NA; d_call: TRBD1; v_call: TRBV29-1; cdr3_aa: CSVTGTGGKNTEAFF; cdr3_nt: TGCAGCGTGACCGGGACAGGGGGCAAGAACACTGAAGCTTTCTTT
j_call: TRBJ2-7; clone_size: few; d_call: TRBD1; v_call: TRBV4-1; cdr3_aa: CASSQEGQGQYEQYF; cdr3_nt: TGCGCCAGCAGCCAAGAGGGACAGGGCCAATACGAGCAGTACTTC
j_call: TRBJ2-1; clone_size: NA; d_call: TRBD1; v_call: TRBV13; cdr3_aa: CASSPPGQVFNEQFF; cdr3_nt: TGTGCCAGCAGCCCCCCGGGACAGGTTTTTAATGAGCAGTTCTTC
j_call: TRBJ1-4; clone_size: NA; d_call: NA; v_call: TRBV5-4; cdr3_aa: CASSANSGTTNEKLFF; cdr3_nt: TGTGCCAGCAGCGCTAACTCAGGGACAACTAATGAAAAACTGTTTTTT
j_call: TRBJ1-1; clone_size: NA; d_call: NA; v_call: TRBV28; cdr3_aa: CASTPVLYGGEAFF; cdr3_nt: TGTGCCAGCACCCCTGTTCTTTACGGCGGTGAAGCTTTCTTT
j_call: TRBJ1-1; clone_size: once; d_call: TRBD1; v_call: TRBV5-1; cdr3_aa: CASSLGQGWTEAFF; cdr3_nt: TGCGCCAGCAGCTTGGGACAGGGGTGGACTGAAGCTTTCTTT
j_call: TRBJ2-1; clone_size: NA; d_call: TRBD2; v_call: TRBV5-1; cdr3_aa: CASSPRGGYEQFF; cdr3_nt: TGCGCCAGCAGCCCACGGGGGGGCTATGAGCAGTTCTTC
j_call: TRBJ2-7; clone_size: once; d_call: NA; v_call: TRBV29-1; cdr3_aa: CSVRGVSYEQYF; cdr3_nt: TGCAGCGTCAGGGGGGTCTCCTACGAGCAGTACTTC
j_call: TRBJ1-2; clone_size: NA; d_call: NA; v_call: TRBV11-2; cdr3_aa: CASRGGANYGYTF; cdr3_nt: TGTGCCAGCAGGGGGGGAGCTAACTATGGCTACACCTTC
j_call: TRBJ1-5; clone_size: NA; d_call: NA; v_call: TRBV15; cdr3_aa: CATSRGRGSNQPQHF; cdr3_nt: TGTGCCACCAGCAGAGGGAGAGGGAGCAATCAGCCCCAGCATTTT
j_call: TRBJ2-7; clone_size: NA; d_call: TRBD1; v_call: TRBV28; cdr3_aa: CASSPGTAGLYEQYF; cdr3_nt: TGTGCCAGCAGTCCTGGGACAGCTGGCCTCTACGAGCAGTACTTC
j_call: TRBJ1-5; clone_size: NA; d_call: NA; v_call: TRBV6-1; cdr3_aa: CASSEARSGVGNQPQHF; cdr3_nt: TGTGCCAGCAGTGAAGCTAGGTCCGGGGTGGGCAATCAGCCCCAGCATTTT
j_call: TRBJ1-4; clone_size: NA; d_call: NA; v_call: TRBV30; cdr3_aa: CAWAVAEKLFF; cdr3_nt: TGTGCCTGGGCTGTAGCGGAAAAACTGTTTTTT
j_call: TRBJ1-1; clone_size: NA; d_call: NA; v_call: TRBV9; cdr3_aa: CASSVLGREVNTEAFF; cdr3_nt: TGTGCCAGCAGCGTATTAGGTCGAGAGGTGAACACTGAAGCTTTCTTT
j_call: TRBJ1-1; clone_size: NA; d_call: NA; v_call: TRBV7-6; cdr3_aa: CASSRDTNTEAFF; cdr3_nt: TGTGCCAGCAGCCGGGACACAAACACTGAAGCTTTCTTT
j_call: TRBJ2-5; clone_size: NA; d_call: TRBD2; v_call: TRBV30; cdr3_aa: CAWSSKGLSEETQYF; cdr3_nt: TGTGCCTGGAGTAGTAAGGGACTATCGGAGGAGACCCAGTACTTC
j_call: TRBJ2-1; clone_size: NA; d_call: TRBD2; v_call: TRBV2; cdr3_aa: CASRRVAGPSYNEQFF; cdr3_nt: TGTGCCAGCAGGAGGGTAGCGGGGCCATCCTACAATGAGCAGTTCTTC
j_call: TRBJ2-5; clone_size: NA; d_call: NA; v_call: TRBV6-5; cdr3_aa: CASSVGRGKGETQYF; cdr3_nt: TGTGCCAGCAGTGTGGGCAGGGGAAAGGGGGAGACCCAGTACTTC
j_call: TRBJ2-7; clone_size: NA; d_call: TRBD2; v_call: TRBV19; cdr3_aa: CASIPTAGRLSYEQYF; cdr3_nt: TGTGCCAGTATTCCCACAGCGGGACGGCTCTCCTACGAGCAGTACTTC
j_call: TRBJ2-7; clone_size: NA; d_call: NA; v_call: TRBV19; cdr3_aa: CASSTGTSYEQYF; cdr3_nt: TGTGCCAGTAGTACCGGGACATCCTACGAGCAGTACTTC
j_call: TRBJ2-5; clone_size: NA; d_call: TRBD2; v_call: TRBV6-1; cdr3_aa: CASSAQGGGDETQYF; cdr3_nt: TGTGCCAGCAGTGCCCAGGGCGGGGGGGATGAGACCCAGTACTTC
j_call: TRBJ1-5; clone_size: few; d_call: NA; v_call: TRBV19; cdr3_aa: CASSMGQRNQPQHF; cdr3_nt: TGTGCCAGTAGTATGGGGCAGAGGAATCAGCCCCAGCATTTT
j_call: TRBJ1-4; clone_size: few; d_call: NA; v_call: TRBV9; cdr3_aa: CASSFSPTGNNEKLFF; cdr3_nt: TGTGCCAGCAGCTTTTCCCCGACGGGTAATAATGAAAAACTGTTTTTT
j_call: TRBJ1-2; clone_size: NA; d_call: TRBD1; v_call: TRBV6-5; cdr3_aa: CASTQTGTYGYTF; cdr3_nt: TGTGCCAGCACCCAGACAGGGACCTATGGCTACACCTTC
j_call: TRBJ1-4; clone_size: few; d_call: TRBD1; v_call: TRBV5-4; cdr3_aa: CASSLQGAVEKLFF; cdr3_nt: TGTGCCAGCAGTTTACAGGGGGCGGTGGAAAAACTGTTTTTT
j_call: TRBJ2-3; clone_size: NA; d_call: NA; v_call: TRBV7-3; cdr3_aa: CASSLVSRGDTQYF; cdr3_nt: TGTGCCAGCAGCTTAGTTTCCAGGGGAGATACGCAGTATTTT
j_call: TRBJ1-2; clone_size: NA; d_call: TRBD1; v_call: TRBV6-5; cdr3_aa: CASSTRDREHGYTF; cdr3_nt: TGTGCCAGCAGTACCCGGGACAGGGAGCATGGCTACACCTTC
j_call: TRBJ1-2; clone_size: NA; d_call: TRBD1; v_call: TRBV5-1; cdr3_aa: CASSLVGQVYGYTF; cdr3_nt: TGCGCCAGCAGCTTGGTGGGACAGGTCTATGGCTACACCTTC
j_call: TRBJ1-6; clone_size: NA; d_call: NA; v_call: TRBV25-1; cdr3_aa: CASSETRDSRSPLHF; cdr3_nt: TGTGCCAGCAGTGAGACCCGGGACTCTCGTTCACCCCTCCACTTT
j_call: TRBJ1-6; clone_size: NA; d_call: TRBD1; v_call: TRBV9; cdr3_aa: CASAKTGGGSPLHF; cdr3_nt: TGTGCCAGCGCTAAGACAGGGGGCGGTTCACCCCTCCACTTT
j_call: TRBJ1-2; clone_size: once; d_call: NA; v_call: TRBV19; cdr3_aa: CASMGRFPYGYTF; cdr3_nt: TGTGCCAGTATGGGCCGGTTTCCCTATGGCTACACCTTC
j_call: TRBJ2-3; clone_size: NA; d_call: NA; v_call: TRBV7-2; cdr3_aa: CASSPRVAPDTQYF; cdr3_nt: TGTGCCAGCAGCCCCCGAGTAGCCCCAGATACGCAGTATTTT